One and the same sample provided the 5 T cell receptor beta chains below, sequenced in a study of cytomegalovirus exposure and HLA in healthy donors. Researchers ran the PCR with 60 Vbeta and 13 Jbeta primers. This table comes from immunoSEQ multiplex PCR, and its TCRdb copy is limited to in-frame clones, with some not included. There are 120,000 to 150,000 clones in the sample; roughly 82% occur only once, and approximately 3.2% lies in the top ten. The sequenced sample consisted of PBMCs. The receptors stem from a young man in good health and CMV-seropositive.

The chain recombines TRBV19 with TRBJ1-5; D remains unclear. Germline V CDR1 and CDR2: LNHDA, SQIVND (reference sequence). Trimming removed 1 base at V and 2 bases at J, with 12 bases between. The CDR3 is 16 residues long. CDR3 sequence: CASSIGRGIGNQPQHF. The DNA of the CDR3 is TGTGCCAGTAGTATAGGACGGGGTATTGGCAATCAGCCCCAGCATTTT. The full variable domain, its missing parts supplied by reference TRBV19 and TRBJ1-5, is DGGITQSPKYLFRKEGQNVTLSCEQNLNHDAMYWYRQDPGQGLRLIYYSQIVNDFQKGDIAEGYSVSREKKESFPLTVTSAQKNPTAFYLCASSIGRGIGNQPQHFGDGTRLSIL.

This chain links TRBV7-6 with TRBJ1-2, with TRBD1 as a possible D gene (5 bases). Deletions cut 8 bases from V and 3 bases from J, with 13 bases between. This CDR3 contains 13 residues. CDR1 is SGHVS and CDR2 is FNYEAQ in the germline V gene. The CDR3 is CASGGRGDYGYTF. DNA of the CDR3: TGTGCCAGCGGGGGACGGGGGGACTATGGCTACACCTTC. The variable domain in full, with the rest retrieved from reference TRBV7-6 and TRBJ1-2, is GAGVSQSPRYKVTKRGQDVALRCDPISGHVSLYWYRQALGQGPEFLTYFNYEAQQDKSGLPNDRFSAERPEGSISTLTIQRTEQRDSAMYRCASGGRGDYGYTFGSGTRLTVV.

The CDR3 nucleotides are TGTGCCAGCAGCTTAGGGACTTGGAACACTGAAGCTTTCTTT. Translated, it gives CASSLGTWNTEAFF. V gene TRBV7-9 combines with J gene TRBJ1-1, with D unclear. Between the trimmed V and J ends, which lost 1 base and 1 base, there was a span of 7 bases. CDR1 SEHNR and CDR2 FQNEAQ come from the germline V gene (reference sequence). The CDR3 length is 14 residues.

The chain employs TRBV30 and TRBJ1-5; 7 bases agree with TRBD1. The CDR3 totals 16 residues. Germline V lookup: CDR1 GTSNPN, CDR2 SVGIG (reference sequence). The ends lost 2 bases at V and 7 bases at J; junction bases unmatched: 14. CDR3 coding DNA: TGTGCCTGGAGTTCCGCCCGACAGGGACGGGGCCAGCCCCAGCATTTT. It encodes CAWSSARQGRGQPQHF.

For the CDR3, the DNA is TGTGCCATCAGTGAAACAGGGTATGGCTACACCTTC. As protein: CAISETGYGYTF. The chain uses TRBV10-3 and TRBJ1-2; tentatively, D is TRBD1 (6 bases). The germline gives CDR1 ENHRY, CDR2 SYGVKD. V was pared by 3 bases and J by 5 bases, with 7 bases between. This CDR3 contains 12 residues.